The TCR beta chain under discussion was sequenced for a study of shared clonotypes between healthy human individuals (dated by TCRdb to about 2020). General notes on the study: The cohort comprised a couple of women and three men aged 18 to 49 years. For each donor, CD4 naive and CD4 memory were each given three plates, CD8 naive was given two plates, and CD8 memory was given one plate. To estimate repertoire size and how much clonotypes are shared between individuals, the study performed deep sequencing of blood TCR repertoires from about 5 healthy adults. Libraries were prepared and TCR repertoires were sequenced by different laboratories using diverse techniques, in order to increase sequencing depth and limit assay-specific biases. Each donor's leukapheresis produced roughly between roughly 0.85 and 10 billion PBMCs. On the study overall, not on this receptor specifically: Sampling was restricted to blood, and TCR repertoires in tissues likely differ from the TCR repertoires found in blood. Based on pairwise subsampling, the degree of clonotype sharing among donors was expected to be affected by sequencing depth. Naive subsets generally had larger estimated clonotype richness than memory subsets. Compared with non-shared clonotypes, clonotypes shared by all four sorted-subset donors had higher generation probabilities. Rarefaction of sorted-subset datasets indicated incomplete sequencing despite the large sequencing depth. When a few donors were compared, the shared fraction of clonotypes was about 5.4% for naive CD4, around 3.6% for naive CD8, 2.3% for memory CD4, and 0.35% to 0.5% for memory CD8. The small number of donors limited the genetic and exposure-history diversity represented.

As regards this clone: Which antigen it targets is not known. Per-nucleotide qualities are absent, and no much larger clonotype sits a single base away.

The germline V gene sets CDR1 to MRHNA and CDR2 to SNTAGT. CDR3 length: 16 amino acids, cysteine to phenylalanine. The sequence is cut down to CDR3 DNA, 48 bases in frame from base 1. The V and J ends are trimmed by 5 bases and 0 bases, leaving 14 bases between them. Healthy HIV-negative adults with no recently reported acute infections or vaccinations were included as donors. Every donor was a Caucasian adult residing in Nashville, Tennessee, USA. CD4+ T cells were enriched through magnetic negative selection, after which naive cells were positively selected on CD45RA and the remaining negative fraction served as the memory subset. Blood was collected by leukapheresis, and PBMCs were isolated by Ficoll-Histopaque density gradient centrifugation and then cryopreserved in liquid nitrogen vapor phase. Analytical flow cytometry was used to check the purity and quantity of each magnetically sorted T cell population. Genomic DNA was isolated from each sorted fraction and quantified by UV absorbance on a Nanodrop 2000c.

Using the deep immunoSEQ assay, multiplex PCR amplified TCR CDR3 regions from genomic DNA. For each cell subset, the extracted genomic DNA was distributed evenly across all wells of several immunoSEQ 96-well plates, and each plate served as one replicate. Each replicate PCR for sorted subsets received roughly 200 ng genomic DNA, equal to 28,000 or so T cell genomes. The purified libraries were quantified using a Qubit 3.0 fluorometer, sized with a Bioanalyzer 2100, and then quantified again using the KAPA Library Quantification kit. Every immunoSEQ 96-well plate was sequenced on a separate single-read 150-cycle Illumina NextSeq 550 flow cell. Per the authors' processing: Because the immunoSEQ output held only junctional sequences and lacked quality scores, the filtering could not match the filtering applied to full-length reads. Sequences were annotated with PyIR, a Python wrapper for IgBLAST v1.9, and V/J genes and CDR3 were assigned using IMGT germline references. Any read was removed if the V/J assignment was weak (E-value above 1e-6), the CDR3 was missing, or the read contained stop codons, out-of-frame junctions, or ambiguous translated residues. V3J clonotypes were defined by identical inferred V gene, J gene, and CDR3 amino acid sequence. To compute the percentage overlap between repertoires, the number of shared unique clonotypes was divided by the size of the smaller repertoire. Repertoire richness was assessed with RTK rarefaction, the Chao1 estimator, and Recon v2.1 estimates of unobserved clonotypes. Generation probabilities for all TCRbeta clonotypes obtained by the gDNA method from a handful of donors were computed using OLGA. As stored in TCRdb, this immuneACCESS dataset retains in-frame rearrangements with V and J assigned. A fraction of the clones does not appear; measured against another copy, unresolved V genes explain less than half of the discrepancy, and the remainder lacks a known reason. D and trimming come from the DNA, and the V and J calls and clone size come from that table. Across this sample there are 2 million to 2.5 million clones, with about nine tenths seen only once. Approximately 0.41% of the sample is in the top ten clones.

Sequencing used naive CD4+ T cells from PBMCs. The sample's cell subset or site label, decoded: CD45RA+ positively selected. The V gene is TRBV6-4 and the J gene is TRBJ1-3; a tentative D call is TRBD1 (5 bases match). This receptor was taken from a man between 18 and 35 years old in good health. Some clones in this sample may be carry-over from other donors' samples. The CDR3 corresponds to CASSLPGSFSGNTIYF. The sequenced DNA is TGTGCCAGCAGTCTCCCAGGGTCCTTCTCTGGAAACACCATATATTTT.